One and the same sample provided the 7 T cell receptor beta chains below, sequenced in a study of vaccination effects on CD4 cells after COVID-19. Assay used: immunoSEQ multiplex PCR; TCRdb lists only in-frame clones, some missing. The sample has some 30,000 clones, roughly 63% seen once. Within the ViraFEST assay, antigen-specific CD4+ T cells underwent expansion with viral peptide pools prior to sequencing. The culture ran for roughly ten days before CD4+ T cells were isolated. The vaccine given was either BNT162b2 or mRNA-1273, in two doses. Antigens for these TCRs are unknown. Source: CD4+ T cells from PBMCs cultured with SARS-CoV-2 spike peptides, taken after COVID-19 vaccination. The receptors were sampled from a human donor who received a COVID-19 vaccine.

This rearrangement joins TRBV9 to TRBJ2-3; D perhaps matches TRBD1 (7 bases). Per the germline V gene, CDR1 is SGDLS and CDR2 is YYNGEE. Trimming stripped 4 bases from V and 0 bases from J, with 15 bases between. The CDR3 covers 16 residues. The CDR3 coding sequence is TGTGCCAGCAGCCCTCATCAGGGGGGCAGCACAGATACGCAGTATTTT. Translation gives CASSPHQGGSTDTQYF.

This chain links TRBV6-5 with TRBJ1-3; D is ambiguous. Trimming left V 6 bases short and J 4 bases short, with 16 bases between. The CDR3 length is 15 residues. Germline V lookup: CDR1 MNHEY, CDR2 SVGAGI. This CDR3 reads CASSQAPAGGNTIYF. In DNA, the CDR3 is TGTGCCAGCAGCCAAGCACCAGCGGGGGGAAACACCATATATTTT.

V usage is TRBV24-1 and J usage is TRBJ2-7, with D perhaps assigned TRBD1 or TRBD2 (5 bases each). In germline, CDR1 is KGHDR, CDR2 SFDVKD. V gave up 6 bases and J gave up 0 bases, with 14 bases separating them. The CDR3 covers 15 residues. The chain's CDR3 is CATSRGGESSYEQYF. As DNA, the CDR3 is TGTGCCACCAGTCGGGGCGGCGAGAGCTCCTACGAGCAGTACTTC.

V is TRBV2 and J is TRBJ1-1; D is unclear. Germline-derived CDR1 and CDR2 are SNHLY and FYNNEI. Trimming took 8 bases from V and 1 from J, leaving 11 bases between them. The CDR3 is 13 amino acids. DNA for the CDR3: TGTGCCAGCGGCCGGGATGCGAACACTGAAGCTTTCTTT. Amino acid sequence: CASGRDANTEAFF.

The chain joins TRBV9 to TRBJ2-5; no firm D call. CDR1 and CDR2 from the germline V gene are SGDLS and YYNGEE. The CDR3 extends over 13 amino acids. The V end lost 0 bases, the J end lost 4 bases, and 7 bases lay between the germline ends. The CDR3 protein is CASSVAGRETQYF. DNA for the CDR3: TGTGCCAGCAGCGTAGCTGGACGAGAGACCCAGTACTTC.

CDR3 nucleotide sequence: TGTGCCAGCAGTTTAGGAGTGTGGGGAAGTTCCTACGAGCAGTACTTC. This encodes CASSLGVWGSSYEQYF. The rearrangement links TRBV27 to TRBJ2-7, with unresolved D. Trimming shortened V by 2 bases and J by 1 base, and 15 bases separated the two germline ends. Germline V gene data show CDR1 as MNHEY and CDR2 as SMNVEV (reference sequence). The CDR3 runs 16 residues.

This chain connects TRBV2 to TRBJ2-2, with 8 bases aligning to TRBD2. The V gene end was trimmed by 7 bases and the J gene end by 5 bases; junction bases not matched to a gene: 9. Germline V gene sequence: CDR1 SNHLY, CDR2 FYNNEI. This CDR3 comprises 15 residues. The CDR3 sequence: CASNGPLAGTGELFF. In nucleotides, the CDR3 is TGTGCCAGCAATGGCCCTTTAGCGGGGACCGGGGAGCTGTTTTTT.